This is a list of T cell receptor beta chains from one sample in a study of regulatory T cells in long-lasting Graves disease. TCRdb called the multiplex PCR reads again in MiXCR, with one record for every CDR3 protein. This sample has 440,000 or so distinct CDR3 sequences, with 15% found just once. This same sample was also taken into another study, of T cells in Graves' hyperthyroidism and ophthalmopathy.

Source: peripheral blood mononuclear cells (PBMCs), taken at new diagnosis, from a patient treated with antithyroid drugs. Source of these receptors: a woman aged 25 to 39 with Graves disease. CDR3s include the opening cysteine and the closing phenylalanine or tryptophan. Fields, in order: J gene, V gene, D gene, clone size, CDR3 protein, CDR3 DNA. A D gene is named only where the DNA matches it firmly. For some rows the clone size is stated as once, few or many, or as a class when expanded; others skip it.

j_call: TRBJ1-1
v_call: TRBV5-1
d_call: NA
clone_size: many
cdr3_aa: CASSLGGALNTEAFF
cdr3_nt: TGCGCCAGCAGCTTGGGGGGGGCGTTGAACACTGAAGCTTTCTTT

j_call: TRBJ2-5
v_call: TRBV27
d_call: NA
clone_size: NA
cdr3_aa: CASSLGAHQETQYF
cdr3_nt: TGTGCCAGCAGTTTAGGGGCTCATCAAGAGACCCAGTACTTC

j_call: TRBJ2-1
v_call: TRBV20-1
d_call: NA
clone_size: many
cdr3_aa: CSARPSNPPYNEQFF
cdr3_nt: TGCAGTGCACGTCCTAGCAACCCTCCCTACAATGAGCAGTTCTTC

j_call: TRBJ1-5
v_call: TRBV6-1
d_call: NA
clone_size: many
cdr3_aa: CASSQSPFGTESNQPQHF
cdr3_nt: TGTGCCAGCAGCCAAAGCCCCTTTGGGACGGAGAGCAATCAGCCCCAGCATTTT

j_call: TRBJ1-1
v_call: TRBV20-1
d_call: NA
clone_size: many
cdr3_aa: CSAQGGGGFNTEAFF
cdr3_nt: TGCAGTGCCCAAGGAGGGGGGGGCTTTAACACTGAAGCTTTCTTT

j_call: TRBJ1-2
v_call: TRBV3-1
d_call: NA
clone_size: many
cdr3_aa: CASSQGTGPNYGYTF
cdr3_nt: TGTGCCAGCAGCCAAGGAACAGGCCCTAACTATGGCTACACCTTC

j_call: TRBJ2-1
v_call: TRBV7-3
d_call: NA
clone_size: many
cdr3_aa: CASSPGVGGSYNEQFF
cdr3_nt: TGTGCCAGCAGCCCCGGTGTGGGAGGCTCCTACAATGAGCAGTTCTTC

j_call: TRBJ2-3
v_call: TRBV9
d_call: TRBD2
clone_size: NA
cdr3_aa: CASSTSGSGDTQYF
cdr3_nt: TGTGCCAGCAGCACAAGCGGGAGTGGAGATACGCAGTATTTT

j_call: TRBJ2-1
v_call: TRBV7-9
d_call: NA
clone_size: few
cdr3_aa: CASNVIGNEQFF
cdr3_nt: TGTGCCAGCAACGTAATAGGCAATGAGCAGTTCTTC

j_call: TRBJ2-3
v_call: TRBV20-1
d_call: TRBD2
clone_size: few
cdr3_aa: CSRGTRTSPDTQYF
cdr3_nt: TGCAGTCGTGGGACTAGGACCTCCCCAGATACGCAGTATTTT

j_call: TRBJ1-2
v_call: TRBV20-1
d_call: NA
clone_size: many
cdr3_aa: CSALPALLNYGYTF
cdr3_nt: TGCAGTGCCCTCCCAGCCCTACTCAACTATGGCTACACCTTC

j_call: TRBJ2-1
v_call: TRBV6-1
d_call: NA
clone_size: many
cdr3_aa: CASRLDFNYNEQFF
cdr3_nt: TGTGCCAGCAGACTTGACTTTAACTACAATGAGCAGTTCTTC

j_call: TRBJ2-5
v_call: TRBV27
d_call: TRBD2
clone_size: many
cdr3_aa: CASSTGTSGRGETQYF
cdr3_nt: TGTGCCAGCAGCACCGGGACTAGCGGGAGAGGGGAGACCCAGTACTTC

j_call: TRBJ2-2
v_call: TRBV19
d_call: NA
clone_size: NA
cdr3_aa: CASSIGERTGELFF
cdr3_nt: TGTGCCAGTAGTATCGGGGAGAGGACCGGGGAGCTGTTTTTT

j_call: TRBJ2-1
v_call: TRBV3-1
d_call: TRBD2
clone_size: many
cdr3_aa: CASPPQTSGRNRGNEQFF
cdr3_nt: TGTGCCAGCCCCCCTCAAACTAGCGGGAGGAACCGGGGGAATGAGCAGTTCTTC

j_call: TRBJ1-6
v_call: TRBV11-2
d_call: TRBD1
clone_size: NA
cdr3_aa: CASSSLPGTGGSPLHF
cdr3_nt: TGTGCCAGCAGCTCGTTACCGGGGACAGGGGGTTCACCCCTCCACTTT

j_call: TRBJ1-2
v_call: TRBV9
d_call: NA
clone_size: NA
cdr3_aa: CASSVGGGHGYTF
cdr3_nt: TGTGCCAGCAGCGTAGGCGGAGGGCATGGCTACACCTTC

j_call: TRBJ2-1
v_call: TRBV2
d_call: TRBD2
clone_size: many
cdr3_aa: CASGSIGGRAYNEQFF
cdr3_nt: TGTGCCAGCGGTTCCATTGGCGGGAGGGCCTACAATGAGCAGTTCTTC

j_call: TRBJ2-1
v_call: TRBV6-1
d_call: TRBD1
clone_size: many
cdr3_aa: CASSPMGQPSSYNEQFF
cdr3_nt: TGTGCCAGCAGTCCTATGGGACAGCCGAGCTCCTACAATGAGCAGTTCTTC

j_call: TRBJ2-1
v_call: TRBV10-3
d_call: TRBD2
clone_size: few
cdr3_aa: CAINSLAGVANEQFF
cdr3_nt: TGTGCCATCAATTCCCTAGCGGGAGTCGCTAATGAGCAGTTCTTC

j_call: TRBJ2-5
v_call: TRBV6-4
d_call: NA
clone_size: many
cdr3_aa: CASSDGSSGAREETQYF
cdr3_nt: TGTGCCAGCAGTGACGGGTCCTCGGGGGCCAGGGAAGAGACCCAGTACTTC

j_call: TRBJ1-2
v_call: TRBV24-1
d_call: NA
clone_size: many
cdr3_aa: CATSDGTSGYTF
cdr3_nt: TGTGCCACCAGTGACGGGACCTCAGGCTACACCTTC

j_call: TRBJ2-7
v_call: TRBV4-2
d_call: TRBD2
clone_size: few
cdr3_aa: CASSQAASGSAYEQYF
cdr3_nt: TGTGCCAGCAGCCAAGCTGCCAGCGGGAGTGCATACGAGCAGTACTTC

j_call: TRBJ2-5
v_call: TRBV20-1
d_call: NA
clone_size: many
cdr3_aa: CSARDRDGGYQETQYF
cdr3_nt: TGCAGTGCTAGGGACAGGGACGGGGGGTACCAAGAGACCCAGTACTTC

j_call: TRBJ1-2
v_call: TRBV4-1
d_call: NA
clone_size: NA
cdr3_aa: CASSQDVGYGYGYTF
cdr3_nt: TGCGCCAGCAGCCAAGATGTAGGGTACGGCTATGGCTACACCTTC

j_call: TRBJ1-2
v_call: TRBV5-4
d_call: NA
clone_size: NA
cdr3_aa: CASSLEPHSPNYGYTF
cdr3_nt: TGTGCCAGCAGCTTGGAACCTCACAGCCCTAACTATGGCTACACCTTC

j_call: TRBJ2-7
v_call: TRBV18
d_call: NA
clone_size: many
cdr3_aa: CASSPGPRSYEQYF
cdr3_nt: TGTGCCAGCTCACCGGGACCGCGGTCCTACGAGCAGTACTTC

j_call: TRBJ2-5
v_call: TRBV7-8
d_call: NA
clone_size: many
cdr3_aa: CASSKQIETQYF
cdr3_nt: TGTGCCAGCAGCAAACAGATAGAGACCCAGTACTTC

j_call: TRBJ2-5
v_call: TRBV19
d_call: TRBD1
clone_size: few
cdr3_aa: CASSQPGDRGNQETRYF
cdr3_nt: TGTGCCAGTAGCCAGCCCGGGGACAGGGGCAACCAAGAGACCCGGTACTTC

j_call: TRBJ1-2
v_call: TRBV6-1
d_call: NA
clone_size: many
cdr3_aa: CASRNSQYYGYTF
cdr3_nt: TGTGCCAGCAGAAACAGTCAATACTATGGCTACACCTTC

j_call: TRBJ2-7
v_call: TRBV5-1
d_call: NA
clone_size: many
cdr3_aa: CASSFGRSGSYEQYF
cdr3_nt: TGCGCCAGCAGCTTCGGTCGGAGCGGATCCTACGAGCAGTACTTC

j_call: TRBJ2-7
v_call: TRBV10-1
d_call: TRBD1
clone_size: many
cdr3_aa: CASSDGQGYEQYF
cdr3_nt: TGCGCCAGCAGTGATGGACAGGGCTACGAGCAGTACTTC

j_call: TRBJ2-1
v_call: TRBV7-2
d_call: NA
clone_size: many
cdr3_aa: CASSFSSEAKFF
cdr3_nt: TGTGCCAGCAGCTTCTCCTCCGAGGCTAAGTTCTTC